The next 9 T cell receptor beta chains were all read from a single sample in a study of blood T cell repertoires in COVID-19. The table came from immunoSEQ multiplex PCR; TCRdb's copy has only in-frame clones and leaves some out. The sample yields just under 85,000 clones, approximately 86% seen once. Sequencing was performed on peripheral blood. These receptors were obtained from a man aged 80 or over with active or convalescent COVID-19.

The chain joins TRBV5-6 to TRBJ2-2; 10 positions agree with TRBD2. Germline V gives CDR1 SGHDT, CDR2 YYEEEE. V was pared by 3 bases and J by 4 bases, with 6 bases of the junction left unmatched. This CDR3 has 16 residues. CDR3 sequence (DNA): TGTGCCAGCAGCTCATCTAGCGGGAGAACCACCGGGGAGCTGTTTTTT. It encodes CASSSSSGRTTGELFF.

This rearrangement joins TRBV4-1 to TRBJ2-6; D is possibly TRBD1 (6 bases). With 4 bases removed from V and 3 bases from J, the gap between germline ends came to 16 bases. The CDR3 totals 17 residues. From germline, CDR1 is MGHRA and CDR2 YSYEKL. This CDR3 is CASSLTLQGFGANVLTF. In DNA, the CDR3 is TGCGCCAGCAGCCTCACCTTACAGGGTTTTGGGGCCAACGTCCTGACTTTC.

The chain combines TRBV7-6 with TRBJ1-4, with a tentative D call TRBD1 (5 bases). The ends were cut back, 4 bases at V and 8 bases at J, with 14 bases in the middle. This CDR3 is 14 amino acids long. Per the germline V gene, CDR1 is SGHVS and CDR2 is FNYEAQ. DNA for the CDR3: TGTGCCAGCAGCTCCCAGGGCGGGGACGAAAAACTGTTTTTT. It yields the protein CASSSQGGDEKLFF. The whole variable domain, remainder taken from reference TRBV7-6 and TRBJ1-4, is GAGVSQSPRYKVTKRGQDVALRCDPISGHVSLYWYRQALGQGPEFLTYFNYEAQQDKSGLPNDRFSAERPEGSISTLTIQRTEQRDSAMYRCASSSQGGDEKLFFGSGTQLSVL.

The chain joins TRBV5-1 to TRBJ2-1; D is perhaps TRBD2 (6 bases). V was shortened by 0 bases and J by 5 bases, with 12 bases between the two germline ends. This CDR3 comprises 15 residues. Germline V lookup: CDR1 SGHRS, CDR2 YFSETQ. The CDR3 DNA is TGCGCCAGCAGCTTGGGGCGGGGAATGGACAATGAGCAGTTCTTC. It is translated as CASSLGRGMDNEQFF.

In this sample, this clone turned up a few times. V gene TRBV7-8 combines with J gene TRBJ2-7, with 7 bases that match TRBD1. The CDR3 runs to 14 residues. The ends lost 2 bases at V and 2 bases at J; junction bases unmatched: 3. The germline V gene has CDR1 SGHVS and CDR2 FQNEAQ. In nucleotides, the CDR3 is TGTGCCAGCAGCTTACTGCAGGGGGCCTACGAGCAGTACGTC. The encoded protein is CASSLLQGAYEQYV.

The chain uses TRBV3-1 (or the pseudogene TRBV3-2) and TRBJ2-1; no definite D call. Germline CDR1 reads LGHDT; CDR2 reads YNNKEL (reference sequence). The ends were cut back, 4 bases at V and 0 bases at J, with 10 bases in the middle. The CDR3 has 15 residues. CDR3 residues: CASSPDLSSYNEQFF. The DNA of the CDR3 is TGTGCCAGCAGCCCAGATTTGAGCTCCTACAATGAGCAGTTCTTC.

The V gene is TRBV2, the J gene TRBJ1-1, with unresolved D. The CDR3 runs to 14 residues. With 3 bases removed from V and 5 bases from J, the gap between germline ends came to 13 bases. Germline CDR1 SNHLY, CDR2 FYNNEI. In DNA, the CDR3 is TGTGCCAGCAGTGATATCGGGATAAGGACTGAAGCTTTCTTT. Amino acids: CASSDIGIRTEAFF.

CDR3 DNA sequence: TGTGCCAGCAGCGCGGGGAATGGCAATCAGCCCCAGCATTTT. Protein sequence: CASSAGNGNQPQHF. The chain carries TRBV9 and TRBJ1-5; D is uncertain. Deletions cut 3 bases from V and 2 bases from J, with 9 bases between. This CDR3 comprises 14 residues. CDR1 and CDR2 (germline): SGDLS, YYNGEE.

This clone was seen only once. The chain uses TRBV7-7 and TRBJ2-3; 7 bases agree with TRBD1. Germline values: CDR1 SSHAT, CDR2 FNYEAQ (reference sequence). J gave up 4 bases and V 6 bases, and 7 bases lay outside the gene matches. This CDR3 is 14 amino acids long. CDR3 amino acids: CASRTTGPPDTQYF. Here the CDR3 DNA reads TGTGCCAGCAGGACGACAGGGCCCCCAGATACGCAGTATTTT.